Listed below are T cell receptor beta chains from one sample, sequenced in a study of cytomegalovirus exposure and HLA in healthy donors. Generated by immunoSEQ multiplex PCR, the TCRdb table keeps only in-frame clones and is missing some. The data show roughly 120,000 clones, around 77% seen once. The sequencing input was PBMCs. All receptors derive from a man between 18 and 29 years old in good health and CMV-seropositive. Each CDR3 is given without its conserved first and last residue. Each record gives: D gene, J gene, V gene, clone size, CDR3 protein. A D gene is named only where the DNA matches it firmly. Size is stated for part of the rows, as once, few or many counts, or as a class when the clone is expanded.

d_gene: -; j_gene: TRBJ2-2; v_gene: TRBV19; abundance: -; CDR3aa: ASSITGKSGELF
d_gene: TRBD1; j_gene: TRBJ1-6; v_gene: TRBV14; abundance: -; CDR3aa: ASSRTGVTYNSPLH
d_gene: TRBD1; j_gene: TRBJ2-1; v_gene: TRBV11-2; abundance: -; CDR3aa: ASSWLRTGENEQF
d_gene: TRBD1; j_gene: TRBJ1-1; v_gene: TRBV5-6; abundance: -; CDR3aa: ASSSLEGQSANTEAF
d_gene: TRBD2; j_gene: TRBJ2-7; v_gene: TRBV13; abundance: -; CDR3aa: ASSPSGGRDEQY
d_gene: TRBD1; j_gene: TRBJ2-2; v_gene: TRBV25-1; abundance: few; CDR3aa: ASSPPGTGGTGELF
d_gene: -; j_gene: TRBJ1-1; v_gene: TRBV7-8; abundance: few; CDR3aa: ASSFSLSNTEAF
d_gene: -; j_gene: TRBJ1-3; v_gene: TRBV28; abundance: -; CDR3aa: ASSSGEGGGNTIY
d_gene: -; j_gene: TRBJ2-2; v_gene: TRBV5-6; abundance: few; CDR3aa: ASSRLTGELF
d_gene: -; j_gene: TRBJ1-1; v_gene: TRBV27; abundance: once; CDR3aa: ASSPRRQVNTEAF
d_gene: -; j_gene: TRBJ1-6; v_gene: TRBV13; abundance: -; CDR3aa: ASSLGTGVSPLH
d_gene: -; j_gene: TRBJ1-1; v_gene: TRBV6-1; abundance: -; CDR3aa: ASCGSSEAF
d_gene: -; j_gene: TRBJ2-5; v_gene: TRBV6-1; abundance: -; CDR3aa: ASSVRRGGGETQY
d_gene: TRBD1; j_gene: TRBJ1-3; v_gene: TRBV18; abundance: -; CDR3aa: ASSRGTDSGNTIY
d_gene: -; j_gene: TRBJ2-7; v_gene: TRBV7-2; abundance: once; CDR3aa: AIWTSVGEQY
d_gene: -; j_gene: TRBJ1-2; v_gene: TRBV6-5; abundance: -; CDR3aa: ASSEATYGYT
d_gene: TRBD1; j_gene: TRBJ1-2; v_gene: TRBV9; abundance: -; CDR3aa: ASSPGTGGYT
d_gene: TRBD1; j_gene: TRBJ1-2; v_gene: TRBV4-1; abundance: -; CDR3aa: ASSQGSGGFGYT
d_gene: TRBD2; j_gene: TRBJ2-2; v_gene: TRBV19; abundance: few; CDR3aa: ASSMLGGSSGGELF
d_gene: TRBD1; j_gene: TRBJ2-4; v_gene: TRBV5-1; abundance: -; CDR3aa: ASSILGQGAFGKNSQY
d_gene: TRBD1; j_gene: TRBJ2-6; v_gene: TRBV25-1; abundance: -; CDR3aa: ASSATTGASGANVLT
d_gene: -; j_gene: TRBJ2-1; v_gene: TRBV28; abundance: -; CDR3aa: ASCHRDTNNEQF
d_gene: TRBD1; j_gene: TRBJ2-5; v_gene: TRBV10-3; abundance: -; CDR3aa: AISGQGAGETQY
d_gene: TRBD1; j_gene: TRBJ1-4; v_gene: TRBV7-9; abundance: -; CDR3aa: ASSLGDRVWKLF
d_gene: -; j_gene: TRBJ2-3; v_gene: TRBV5-1; abundance: -; CDR3aa: ASSTTGFTDTQY
d_gene: -; j_gene: TRBJ2-1; v_gene: TRBV5-1; abundance: -; CDR3aa: ASSLARVGNEQF
d_gene: TRBD1; j_gene: TRBJ1-1; v_gene: TRBV2; abundance: -; CDR3aa: AAQGAPAEAF
d_gene: TRBD1; j_gene: TRBJ1-2; v_gene: TRBV25-1; abundance: -; CDR3aa: ASSFTGDGYT
d_gene: TRBD2; j_gene: TRBJ2-1; v_gene: TRBV27; abundance: few; CDR3aa: ASSSSTSGRRNNEQF
d_gene: -; j_gene: TRBJ2-5; v_gene: TRBV5-1; abundance: -; CDR3aa: ASSPQGLWETQY
d_gene: TRBD1; j_gene: TRBJ1-2; v_gene: TRBV6-1; abundance: -; CDR3aa: ASSEETGIGYT
d_gene: -; j_gene: TRBJ2-7; v_gene: TRBV27; abundance: few; CDR3aa: ASSSRRVYEQY
d_gene: -; j_gene: TRBJ1-1; v_gene: TRBV13; abundance: -; CDR3aa: ASTRRGATEAF
d_gene: TRBD2; j_gene: TRBJ2-3; v_gene: TRBV9; abundance: -; CDR3aa: ASSVYSGGASDTQY
d_gene: TRBD1; j_gene: TRBJ2-6; v_gene: TRBV5-1; abundance: -; CDR3aa: ASSLAGQGVGSGANVLT
d_gene: -; j_gene: TRBJ2-5; v_gene: TRBV6-1; abundance: -; CDR3aa: ASSGSPHAGKETQY
d_gene: -; j_gene: TRBJ2-3; v_gene: TRBV2; abundance: -; CDR3aa: ASSEGGLVTDTQY
d_gene: -; j_gene: TRBJ1-2; v_gene: TRBV28; abundance: -; CDR3aa: ASEESDYGYT
d_gene: -; j_gene: TRBJ2-4; v_gene: TRBV19; abundance: -; CDR3aa: ASSPWDILAKNIQY
d_gene: -; j_gene: TRBJ2-6; v_gene: TRBV21-1; abundance: -; CDR3aa: ASSKGFGTGKSSGANVLT
d_gene: -; j_gene: TRBJ1-5; v_gene: TRBV19; abundance: once; CDR3aa: ASTEWASNQPQH